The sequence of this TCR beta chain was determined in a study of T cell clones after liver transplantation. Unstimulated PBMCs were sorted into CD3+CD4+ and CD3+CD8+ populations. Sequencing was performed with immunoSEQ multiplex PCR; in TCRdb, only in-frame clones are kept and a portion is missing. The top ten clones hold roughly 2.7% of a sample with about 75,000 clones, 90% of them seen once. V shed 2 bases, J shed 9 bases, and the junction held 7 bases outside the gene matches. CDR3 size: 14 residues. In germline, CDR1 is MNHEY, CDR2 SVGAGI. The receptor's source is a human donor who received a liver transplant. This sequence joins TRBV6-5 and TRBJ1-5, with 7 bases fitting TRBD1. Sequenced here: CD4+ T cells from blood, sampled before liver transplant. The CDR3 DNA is TGTGCCAGCAGTTACAGGGACAGCCAAGGGCCCCAGCATTTT. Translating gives CASSYRDSQGPQHF.